A single sample gave rise to the 12 T cell receptor beta chains below, sequenced in a study of cytomegalovirus exposure and HLA in healthy donors. Amplification used 60 Vbeta primers and 13 Jbeta primers. TCRdb's table, derived via immunoSEQ multiplex PCR, lists solely in-frame clones and lacks some. The table lists approximately 100,000 clones, roughly 85% of them singletons, with around 7% in the top ten. What was sequenced was PBMCs. All receptors derive from a man between 35 and 55 years old in good health and CMV-seropositive.

The gene calls are TRBV19 and TRBJ2-1; a weak D match, TRBD1 (5 bases). This CDR3 has 13 residues. Trimming removed 1 base from V and 7 bases from J, with 8 bases in between. Germline CDR1 is LNHDA and CDR2 is SQIVND (reference sequence). The CDR3, as DNA: TGTGCCAGTAGTATAGCAGGGTTGAATGAGCAGTTCTTC. Protein: CASSIAGLNEQFF.

The V and J genes are TRBV4-2 and TRBJ2-5, with TRBD2 matching over 10 bases. The V gene end was trimmed by 1 base and the J gene end by 4 bases; junction bases not matched to a gene: 3. The germline CDR1 and CDR2 sequences are LGHNA and YNFKEQ. The CDR3 is 15 residues long. The chain's CDR3 is CASSQGASGRETQYF. The CDR3 coding sequence is TGTGCCAGCAGCCAAGGGGCTAGCGGGAGAGAGACCCAGTACTTC.

V is TRBV28 and J is TRBJ2-7, with 8 bases fitting TRBD2. CDR3 length: 14 amino acids. The V and J ends lost 8 bases and 7 bases, in that order; junction bases with no gene match: 13. Germline V CDR1 and CDR2: MDHEN, SYDVKM. CDR3: CASRRGGSPLEQYF. CDR3 DNA: TGTGCCAGCCGTCGGGGGGGTTCCCCTCTGGAGCAGTACTTC.

This clone showed up just a few times. V gene TRBV10-3 combines with J gene TRBJ1-1, with a tentative D call TRBD1 (5 bases). Germline CDR1 ENHRY, CDR2 SYGVKD. This CDR3 region has 13 residues. V gave up 4 bases and J gave up 1 base, with 7 bases separating them. CDR3 loop: CAISVQGNTEAFF. The CDR3 nucleotides read TGTGCCATCAGTGTCCAGGGGAACACTGAAGCTTTCTTT.

The chain combines TRBV18 with TRBJ2-1; 7 bases are a match to TRBD1. Germline lookup yields CDR1 KGHSH and CDR2 LQKENI. The CDR3 spans 14 residues. The V gene end was trimmed by 3 bases and the J gene end by 2 bases; junction bases not matched to a gene: 1. CDR3 sequence (DNA): TGTGCCAGCTCACCGGACAGGACCTACAATGAGCAGTTCTTC. It translates to CASSPDRTYNEQFF.

V and J are TRBV5-1 and TRBJ2-1; TRBD2 aligns across 12 bases. V lost 2 bases, J lost 3 bases, and 0 bases stayed unmatched. The V gene's germline CDR1 is SGHRS and CDR2 YFSETQ. This CDR3 contains 15 residues. The CDR3 is CASSLLAGGYNEQFF. CDR3 sequence (DNA): TGCGCCAGCAGCTTACTAGCGGGGGGCTACAATGAGCAGTTCTTC.

In DNA form, the CDR3 reads TGCGCCAGCAGCTTGGCTGCCTTCCGGACGAAACGGGGCACTGAAGCTTTCTTT. As protein: CASSLAAFRTKRGTEAFF. The chain carries TRBV5-1 and TRBJ1-1; D is unresolved. Germline loops: CDR1 SGHRS, CDR2 YFSETQ. The CDR3 totals 18 residues. Trimming stripped 0 bases from V and 4 bases from J, with 22 bases between.

This chain connects TRBV7-3 to TRBJ2-3, with 8 bases fitting TRBD2. The CDR3 runs to 14 residues. The J segment lost 4 bases and the V segment lost 5 bases, leaving 5 bases of the junction unmatched. Germline V gene lookup returns CDR1 SGHTA and CDR2 FQGTGA. CDR3 region: CASSLSGSADTQYF. Written as DNA, the CDR3 is TGTGCCAGCAGCCTAAGCGGGAGCGCAGATACGCAGTATTTT.

CDR3 coding DNA: TGTGCCAGCAGCTCCGGACTAGGGTACGAGCAGTACTTC. Translated: CASSSGLGYEQYF. V gene TRBV7-3 combines with J gene TRBJ2-7; 7 nucleotides line up with TRBD2. The CDR3 totals 13 residues. In germline, CDR1 is SGHTA, CDR2 FQGTGA. V was pared by 4 bases and J by 4 bases, with 4 bases of the junction left unmatched.

This CDR3 is CASSEGWAPSGYTF. The CDR3 DNA reads as TGTGCCAGCAGTGAAGGTTGGGCGCCCAGTGGCTACACCTTC. This chain links TRBV2 with TRBJ1-2; D unresolved. Trimming took 1 base from V and 7 from J, leaving 13 bases between them. This CDR3 has 14 amino acids. Germline V gene lookup returns CDR1 SNHLY and CDR2 FYNNEI.

This clone was found a few times. The J gene is TRBJ1-6, the V gene TRBV21-1; the table's D gene call, TRBD1, was not cross checked with the DNA. TRBV21-1 is labeled a pseudogene. The CDR3 is 23 amino acids. CDR3 residues: CASSKLISLTGQGAYQGNSPLHF. DNA for the CDR3: TGTGCCAGCAGCAAATTAATCTCCTTGACGGGACAGGGCGCATATCAGGGTAATTCACCCCTCCACTTT.

A remark on this clone: No DNA is shown, since the ends of the CDR3 on it are uncertain; the CDR3 is the one TCRdb lists. The chain employs TRBV2 and TRBJ2-3; no DNA check was done on the table's D call, TRBD2. The CDR3 is 13 residues long, ends included. Germline V gene sequence: CDR1 SNHLY, CDR2 FYNNEI. The CDR3: CASSEFASGARYF.